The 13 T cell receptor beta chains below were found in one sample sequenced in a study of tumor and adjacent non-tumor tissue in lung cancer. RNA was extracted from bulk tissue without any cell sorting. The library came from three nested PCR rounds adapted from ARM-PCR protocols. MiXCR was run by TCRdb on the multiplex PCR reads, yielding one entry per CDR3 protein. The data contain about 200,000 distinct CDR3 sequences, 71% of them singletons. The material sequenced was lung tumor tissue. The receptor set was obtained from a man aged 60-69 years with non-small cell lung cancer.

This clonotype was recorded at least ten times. This CDR3 is CASSLSHVVVFPVSPGNTIYF. The CDR3, as DNA: TGTGCCAGCAGCTTGTCCCACGTGGTCGTTTTCCCGGTCTCCCCTGGAAACACCATATATTTT. This rearrangement joins TRBV11-2 to TRBJ1-3; no reliable D call. V shed 3 bases and J shed 2 bases, with 29 bases lying between them. The germline V gene has CDR1 SGHAT and CDR2 FQNNGV. The CDR3 length is 21 residues.

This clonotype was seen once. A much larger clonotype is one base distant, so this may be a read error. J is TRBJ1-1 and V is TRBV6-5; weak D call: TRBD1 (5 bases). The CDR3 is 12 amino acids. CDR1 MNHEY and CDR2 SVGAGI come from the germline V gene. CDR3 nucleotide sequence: TGTGCCAGCAGGACCTCGGGGGAGGAAGCTTTATTT. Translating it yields CASRTSGEEALF.

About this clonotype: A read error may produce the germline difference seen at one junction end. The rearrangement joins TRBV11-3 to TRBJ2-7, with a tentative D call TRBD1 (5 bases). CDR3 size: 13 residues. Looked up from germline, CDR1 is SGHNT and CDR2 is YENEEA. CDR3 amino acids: CVISLDSSYELYF. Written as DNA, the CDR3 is TGTGTCATCAGCTTAGACAGCTCCTACGAGCTGTACTTC. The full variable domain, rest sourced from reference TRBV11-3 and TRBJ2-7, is EAGVVQSPRYKIIEKKQPVAFWCNPISGHNTLYWYLQNLGQGPELLIRYENEEAVDDSQLPKDRFSAERLKGVDSTLKIQPAELGDSAVYLCVISLDSSYELYFGPGTRLTVT.

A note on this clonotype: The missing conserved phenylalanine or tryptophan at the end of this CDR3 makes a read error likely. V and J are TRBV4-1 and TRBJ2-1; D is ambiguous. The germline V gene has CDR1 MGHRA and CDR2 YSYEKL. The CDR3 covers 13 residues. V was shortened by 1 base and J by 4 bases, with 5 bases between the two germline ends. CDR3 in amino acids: CASSQVNYNEQFY. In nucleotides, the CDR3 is TGCGCCAGCAGCCAAGTGAATTACAATGAGCAGTTCTAC.

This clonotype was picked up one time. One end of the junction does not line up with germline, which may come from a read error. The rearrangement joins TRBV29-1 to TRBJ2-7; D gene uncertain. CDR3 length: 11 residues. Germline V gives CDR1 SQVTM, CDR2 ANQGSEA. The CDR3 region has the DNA TGCAGTGTTGGTTACGGCTACGAGCAGTACTTC. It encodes CSVGYGYEQYF.

The CDR3 DNA reads as TGTGCCAGCACTACAGGGGAGAGCTTGACTGAAGCTTTCTTT. Its translation is CASTTGESLTEAFF. V and J are TRBV12-3 or TRBV12-4 and TRBJ1-1, with 7 bases lining up with TRBD1. J was trimmed by 5 bases and V by 7 bases; bases with no gene match: 10. CDR3 length equals 14 residues.

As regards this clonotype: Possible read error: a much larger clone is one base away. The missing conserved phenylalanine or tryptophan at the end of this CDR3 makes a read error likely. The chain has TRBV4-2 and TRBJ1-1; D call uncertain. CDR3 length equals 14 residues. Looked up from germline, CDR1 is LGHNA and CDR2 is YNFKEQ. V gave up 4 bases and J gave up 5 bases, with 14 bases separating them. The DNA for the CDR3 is TGTGCCAGCAGCCTAGAAACGGAAGGAACTGAAGCTTTCATT. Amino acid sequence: CASSLETEGTEAFI.

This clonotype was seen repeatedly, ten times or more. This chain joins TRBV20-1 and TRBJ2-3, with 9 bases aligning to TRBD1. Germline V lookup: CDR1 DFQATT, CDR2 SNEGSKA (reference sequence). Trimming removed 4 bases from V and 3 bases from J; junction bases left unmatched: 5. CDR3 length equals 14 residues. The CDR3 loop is CSAKQGAGTDTQYF. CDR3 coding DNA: TGCAGTGCTAAACAGGGGGCAGGGACAGATACGCAGTATTTT.

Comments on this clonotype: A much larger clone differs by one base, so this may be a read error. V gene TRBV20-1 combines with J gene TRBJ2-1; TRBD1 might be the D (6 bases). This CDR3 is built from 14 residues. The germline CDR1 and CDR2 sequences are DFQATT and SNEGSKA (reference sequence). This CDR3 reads CGARDVGTYNEQFF. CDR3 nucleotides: TGCGGTGCTAGAGACGTTGGGACATACAATGAGCAGTTCTTC.

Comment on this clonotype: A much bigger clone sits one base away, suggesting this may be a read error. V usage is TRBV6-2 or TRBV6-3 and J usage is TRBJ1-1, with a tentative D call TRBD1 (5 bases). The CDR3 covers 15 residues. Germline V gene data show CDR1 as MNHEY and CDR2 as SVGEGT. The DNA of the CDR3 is TGTGCCAGCAGGGGAAGAGGGCTCCGGGGGACTGAAACTTTCTTT. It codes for CASRGRGLRGTETFF.

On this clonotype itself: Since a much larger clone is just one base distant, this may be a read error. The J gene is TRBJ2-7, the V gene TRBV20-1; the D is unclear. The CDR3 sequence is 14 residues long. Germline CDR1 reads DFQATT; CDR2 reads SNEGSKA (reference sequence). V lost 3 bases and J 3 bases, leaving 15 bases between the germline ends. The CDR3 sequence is CSASPDIGLYEQYF. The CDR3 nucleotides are TGCAGTGCTAGCCCCGACATAGGGCTCTACGAGCAGTACTTC.

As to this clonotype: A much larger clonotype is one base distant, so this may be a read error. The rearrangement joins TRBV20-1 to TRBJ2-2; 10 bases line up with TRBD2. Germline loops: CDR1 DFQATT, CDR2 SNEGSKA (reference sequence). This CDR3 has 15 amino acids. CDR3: CGARDLAGDTGELFF. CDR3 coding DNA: TGCGGTGCTAGAGACCTAGCGGGAGACACCGGGGAGCTGTTTTTT.

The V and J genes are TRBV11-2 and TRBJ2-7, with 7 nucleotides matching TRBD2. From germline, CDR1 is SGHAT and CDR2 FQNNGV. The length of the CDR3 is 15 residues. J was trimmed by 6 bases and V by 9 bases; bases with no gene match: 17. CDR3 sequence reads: CARSRYGTGGFEQYF. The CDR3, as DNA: TGTGCCAGGAGCCGATACGGGACGGGGGGTTTCGAGCAGTACTTC.